Following are 20 T cell receptor beta chains from one sample sequenced in a study of blood T cell repertoires in COVID-19. Assay used: immunoSEQ multiplex PCR; TCRdb lists only in-frame clones, some missing. The table shows 150,000 to 180,000 clones, with about 90% occurring only once. Material: peripheral blood. Receptors were obtained from a man in his fifties with acute or convalescent COVID-19.

The V gene is TRBV24-1, the J gene TRBJ1-4; perhaps TRBD1 as D (5 bases). From germline, CDR1 is KGHDR and CDR2 SFDVKD. Trimming shortened V by 3 bases and J by 8 bases, and 12 bases separated the two germline ends. The CDR3 extends over 14 amino acids. For the CDR3, the DNA is TGTGCCACCAGTGATGGGGGGGTTGGCGAAAAACTGTTTTTT. Translating gives CATSDGGVGEKLFF.

This clone was picked up one time. The chain uses TRBV28 and TRBJ1-2; possibly TRBD1 for D (5 bases). Germline assignment: CDR1 MDHEN and CDR2 SYDVKM. V gave up 11 bases and J gave up 1 base, with 17 bases separating them. The CDR3 has 14 amino acids. CDR3 in DNA: TGTGCCGGGGCCTCAGGGTTCCTTAACTATGGCTACACCTTC. It codes for CAGASGFLNYGYTF.

The chain uses TRBV4-2 and TRBJ2-3; TRBD2 might be the D (5 bases). CDR3 size: 14 residues. Per the germline V gene, CDR1 is LGHNA and CDR2 is YNFKEQ. V shed 1 base and J shed 5 bases, with 10 bases lying between them. CDR3: CASSQGRGGDTQYF. The CDR3 coding sequence is TGTGCCAGCAGCCAAGGGCGAGGAGGAGATACGCAGTATTTT.

J is TRBJ1-1 and V is TRBV7-9; D remains ambiguous. This CDR3 contains 13 residues. Germline-derived CDR1 and CDR2 are SEHNR and FQNEAQ (reference sequence). V was trimmed by 1 base and J by 2 bases, leaving 5 bases between them. The CDR3 coding sequence is TGTGCCAGCAGCTTAGAAGCTAACACTGAAGCTTTCTTT. Its translation is CASSLEANTEAFF.

This clone was seen once. The J gene is TRBJ2-1, the V gene TRBV6-2 or TRBV6-3; a possible D gene is TRBD2 (6 bases). The CDR3 is made up of 12 amino acids. The V and J ends lost 2 bases and 10 bases respectively, with 9 bases between them. CDR1 is MNHEY, CDR2 SVGEGT, per germline. The CDR3: CASSYDRGEQFF. The CDR3 DNA reads TGTGCCAGCAGTTACGACCGGGGGGAGCAGTTCTTC.

This rearrangement joins TRBV7-9 to TRBJ1-1; TRBD1 matches 8 bases. Trimming took 3 bases from V and 5 from J; bases not matched to a gene: 5. CDR1 SEHNR and CDR2 FQNEAQ come from the germline V gene (reference sequence). CDR3 length equals 14 residues. CDR3 in DNA: TGTGCCAGCAGCTTCGGACAGGGAAGGACTGAAGCTTTCTTT. Residues: CASSFGQGRTEAFF. Filled out from reference TRBV7-9 and TRBJ1-1, the complete variable domain reads DTGVSQNPRHKITKRGQNVTFRCDPISEHNRLYWYRQTLGQGPEFLTYFQNEAQLEKSRLLSDRFSAERPKGSFSTLEIQRTEQGDSAMYLCASSFGQGRTEAFFGQGTRLTVV.

This CDR3 is CASSLTGTGSGELFF. The CDR3 DNA reads TGTGCCAGCAGTTTAACCGGGACAGGGTCCGGGGAGCTGTTTTTT. J is TRBJ2-2 and V is TRBV6-5; 9 bases agree with TRBD1. Germline V gene sequence: CDR1 MNHEY, CDR2 SVGAGI. V lost 4 bases, J lost 6 bases, and 6 bases stayed unmatched. This CDR3 region has 15 residues.

The chain links TRBV5-4 to TRBJ2-5; 8 nucleotides line up with TRBD2. The germline V gene encodes CDR1 SGHNT and CDR2 YYREEE (reference sequence). The junction had 3 bases not matched to a gene; V was cut back by 0 bases and J by 5 bases. The CDR3 runs to 14 residues. The DNA of the CDR3 is TGTGCCAGCAGCTTGGAGCGGGAGTGGGAGACCCAGTACTTC. Amino acids: CASSLEREWETQYF.

The V and J genes are TRBV19 and TRBJ1-2; D ambiguous. CDR1 LNHDA and CDR2 SQIVND come from the germline V gene (reference sequence). The CDR3 is made up of 13 amino acids. V was trimmed by 3 bases and J by 7 bases, leaving 12 bases between them. The CDR3 DNA reads TGTGCCAGTAGTATCTCGAGGAATTCTGGCTACACCTTC. It codes for CASSISRNSGYTF.

The chain links TRBV5-1 to TRBJ2-6; 11 nucleotides match TRBD1. V dropped 0 bases and J dropped 1; count of bases not matched to a gene: 3. The germline V gene encodes CDR1 SGHRS and CDR2 YFSETQ. The CDR3 is 18 residues long. In nucleotides, the CDR3 is TGCGCCAGCAGCTTGGGCGGGACAGGGGGATCTGGGGCCAACGTCCTGACTTTC. Encoded protein: CASSLGGTGGSGANVLTF.

V is TRBV30 and J is TRBJ1-4, with 9 bases fitting TRBD1. Germline CDR1 and CDR2: GTSNPN and SVGIG (reference sequence). The CDR3 loop spans 15 amino acids. The ends lost 2 bases at V and 8 bases at J; junction bases unmatched: 9. The CDR3 sequence is CAWSPLDRGVEKLFF. The CDR3, as DNA: TGTGCCTGGAGTCCCCTGGACAGGGGAGTCGAAAAACTGTTTTTT.

This clone was found once. The genes are TRBV27 and TRBJ2-5; 7 nucleotides align to TRBD2. Germline V gene data show CDR1 as MNHEY and CDR2 as SMNVEV (reference sequence). This CDR3 is 20 amino acids long. V shed 0 bases and J 5 bases; nucleotides not matched to a gene: 21. This CDR3 is CASSLSAGSQTSWRRETQYF. CDR3 sequence (DNA): TGTGCCAGCAGTTTATCGGCCGGGTCACAGACTAGCTGGAGGCGTGAGACCCAGTACTTC.

The J gene is TRBJ2-1, the V gene TRBV11-3; maybe TRBD2 (6 bases). The CDR3 is 14 residues long. Germline lookup yields CDR1 SGHNT and CDR2 YENEEA. Trimming cost V 5 bases and J 4 bases, with 12 bases left between them. The CDR3 DNA reads TGTGCCAGCAGCCCCGACGGGAGTTACAATGAGCAGTTCTTC. Protein: CASSPDGSYNEQFF.

The rearrangement uses TRBV27 and TRBJ2-3; D possibly corresponds to TRBD2 (5 bases). Deletions cut 3 bases from V and 3 bases from J, with 10 bases between. CDR1 is MNHEY, CDR2 SMNVEV, per germline (reference sequence). This CDR3 is built from 14 residues. In nucleotides, the CDR3 is TGTGCCAGCAGTTTTTTCGGGGAGACAGATACGCAGTATTTT. It yields the protein CASSFFGETDTQYF.

The genes are TRBV2 and TRBJ2-4; unclear D gene. Germline V gene data show CDR1 as SNHLY and CDR2 as FYNNEI. The CDR3 consists of 12 residues. The V end lost 3 bases, the J end lost 8 bases, and 8 bases lay between the germline ends. In nucleotides, the CDR3 is TGTGCCAGCAGTGACAGTGTGGACATTCAGTACTTC. Its translation: CASSDSVDIQYF.

The chain combines TRBV6-2 or TRBV6-3 with TRBJ1-1; D might be TRBD1 (5 bases). Germline values: CDR1 MNHEY, CDR2 SVGEGT. V shed 5 bases and J shed 6 bases, with 7 bases lying between them. The CDR3 consists of 11 residues. The CDR3 is CASSQGAEAFF. CDR3 coding DNA: TGTGCCAGCAGTCAGGGTGCTGAAGCTTTCTTT.

The genes are TRBV7-2 and TRBJ1-5; TRBD1 might be the D (5 bases). The CDR3 contains 14 residues. V lost 5 bases, J lost 4 bases, and 12 bases lay in between. Per germline, CDR1 SGHTA and CDR2 FQGNSA. The DNA for the CDR3 is TGTGCCAGCAGCCCCGGACACCTGAATCAGCCCCAGCATTTT. Its translation: CASSPGHLNQPQHF. Using reference TRBV7-2 and TRBJ1-5 for the parts outside the CDR3, the full variable domain is GAGVSQSPSNKVTEKGKDVELRCDPISGHTALYWYRQSLGQGLEFLIYFQGNSAPDKSGLPSDRFSAERTGGSVSTLTIQRTQQEDSAVYLCASSPGHLNQPQHFGDGTRLSIL.

This rearrangement joins TRBV4-1 to TRBJ2-5; D is perhaps TRBD2 (7 bases). Looked up from germline, CDR1 is MGHRA and CDR2 is YSYEKL. The V gene lost 1 base and the J gene lost 5 bases, with 11 bases spanning the gap. There are 14 residues in the CDR3. CDR3 bases: TGCGCCAGCAGCCAAGGGGGGGGCGGGGAGACCCAGTACTTC. This sequence encodes CASSQGGGGETQYF.

The chain is built from TRBV28 and TRBJ2-2; D gene ambiguous. The CDR3 extends over 15 amino acids. V was trimmed by 2 bases and J by 4 bases, leaving 11 bases between them. Germline CDR1 MDHEN, CDR2 SYDVKM. The CDR3 bases are TGTGCCAGCAGTTTAATGGGTTCGGGCACCGGGGAGCTGTTTTTT. It codes for CASSLMGSGTGELFF.

The chain has TRBV9 and TRBJ2-3; 8 bases map to TRBD2. V was pared by 0 bases and J by 8 bases, with 11 bases of the junction left unmatched. Germline V lookup: CDR1 SGDLS, CDR2 YYNGEE. This CDR3 comprises 16 residues. CDR3 sequence (DNA): TGTGCCAGCAGCGTAGATTTACGGGAGGGCCGAGGTACGCAGTATTTT. Translated, it gives CASSVDLREGRGTQYF.